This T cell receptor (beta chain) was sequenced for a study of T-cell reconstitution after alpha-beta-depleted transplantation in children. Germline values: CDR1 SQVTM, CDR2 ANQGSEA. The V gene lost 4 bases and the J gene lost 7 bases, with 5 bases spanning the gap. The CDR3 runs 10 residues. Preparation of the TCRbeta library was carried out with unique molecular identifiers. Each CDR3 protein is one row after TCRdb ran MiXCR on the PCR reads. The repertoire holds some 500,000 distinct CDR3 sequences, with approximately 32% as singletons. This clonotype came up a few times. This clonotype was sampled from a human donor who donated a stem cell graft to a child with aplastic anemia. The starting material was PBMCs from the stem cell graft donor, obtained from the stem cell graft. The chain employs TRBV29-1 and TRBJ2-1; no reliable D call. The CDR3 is CSVVGNEQFF. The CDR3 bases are TGCAGCGTTGTCGGGAATGAGCAGTTCTTC.